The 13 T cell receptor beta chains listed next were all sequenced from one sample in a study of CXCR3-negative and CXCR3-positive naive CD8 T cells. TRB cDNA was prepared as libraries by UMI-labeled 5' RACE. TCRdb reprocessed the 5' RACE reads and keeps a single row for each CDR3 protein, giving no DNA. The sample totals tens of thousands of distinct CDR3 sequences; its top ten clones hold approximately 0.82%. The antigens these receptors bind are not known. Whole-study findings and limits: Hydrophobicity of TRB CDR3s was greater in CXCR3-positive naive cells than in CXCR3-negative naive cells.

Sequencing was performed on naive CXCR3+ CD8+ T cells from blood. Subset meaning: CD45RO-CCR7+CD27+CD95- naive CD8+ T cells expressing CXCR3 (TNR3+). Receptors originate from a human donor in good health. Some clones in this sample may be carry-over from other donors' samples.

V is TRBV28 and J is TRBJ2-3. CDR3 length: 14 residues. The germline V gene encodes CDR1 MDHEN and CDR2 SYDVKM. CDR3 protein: CASSYTYTTDTQYF.

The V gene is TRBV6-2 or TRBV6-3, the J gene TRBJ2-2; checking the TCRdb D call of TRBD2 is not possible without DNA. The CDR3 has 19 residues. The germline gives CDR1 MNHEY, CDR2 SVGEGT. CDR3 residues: CASTPPAGLHLANTGELFF.

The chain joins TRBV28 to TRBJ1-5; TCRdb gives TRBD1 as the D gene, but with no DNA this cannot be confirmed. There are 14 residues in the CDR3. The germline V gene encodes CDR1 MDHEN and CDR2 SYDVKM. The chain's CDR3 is CASRGQGGNQPQHF.

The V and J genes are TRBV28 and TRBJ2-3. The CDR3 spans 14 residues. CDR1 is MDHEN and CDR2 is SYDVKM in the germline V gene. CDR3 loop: CASSPGESTDTQYF.

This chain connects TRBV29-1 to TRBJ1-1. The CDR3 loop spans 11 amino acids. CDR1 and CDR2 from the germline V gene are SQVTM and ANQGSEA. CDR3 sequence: CSDIEGTEAFF.

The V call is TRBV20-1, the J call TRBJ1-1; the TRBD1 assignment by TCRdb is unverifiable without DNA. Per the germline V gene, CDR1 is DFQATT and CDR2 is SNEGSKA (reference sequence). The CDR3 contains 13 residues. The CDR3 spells CSAGDRDYTEAFF.

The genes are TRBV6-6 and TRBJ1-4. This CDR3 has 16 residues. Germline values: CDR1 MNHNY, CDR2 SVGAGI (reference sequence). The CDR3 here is CASSYVQNTENEKLFF.

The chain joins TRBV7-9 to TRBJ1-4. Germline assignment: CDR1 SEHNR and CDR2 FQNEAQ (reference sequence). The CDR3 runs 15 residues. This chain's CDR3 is CASSFVNEHNEKLFF.

This CDR3 is CATRTGNNQPQHF. This rearrangement joins TRBV6-5 to TRBJ1-5; as DNA is missing, the TRBD1 call by TCRdb cannot be tested. The germline gives CDR1 MNHEY, CDR2 SVGAGI. The CDR3 is made up of 13 amino acids.

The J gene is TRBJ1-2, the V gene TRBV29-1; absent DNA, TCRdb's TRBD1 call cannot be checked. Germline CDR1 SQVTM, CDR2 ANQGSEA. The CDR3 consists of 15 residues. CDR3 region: CSVEDRGQGIYGYTF.

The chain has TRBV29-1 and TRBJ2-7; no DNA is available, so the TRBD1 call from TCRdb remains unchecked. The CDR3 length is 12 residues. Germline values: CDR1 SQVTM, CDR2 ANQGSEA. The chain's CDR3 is CSVEMDRGEQYF.

Here the CDR3 reads CSSGQGATEAFF. V is TRBV20-1 and J is TRBJ1-1; TCRdb picks TRBD1, but there is no DNA to check that call. CDR3 length: 12 residues. CDR1 and CDR2 (germline): DFQATT, SNEGSKA (reference sequence).

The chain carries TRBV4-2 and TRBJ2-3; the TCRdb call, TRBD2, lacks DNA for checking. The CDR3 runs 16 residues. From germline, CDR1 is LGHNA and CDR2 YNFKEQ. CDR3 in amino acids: CASSQETSGSPDTQYF.